This TCR beta chain was documented in a study of T cell responses to AZD1222 COVID-19 vaccine. Study-level information: Samples with a second dose at about 4 or about 12 weeks were pooled together. Study findings and constraints: Just five to seven AZD1222 recipients tested seropositive at baseline. Spike-specific TCR breadth and depth both grew after two AZD1222 doses.

Some clones are missing from TCRdb's copy, which holds only in-frame ones; the method was immunoSEQ multiplex PCR. The sample consists of around 79,000 clones, around 90% of them appearing once. Details on this clone: Antigen specificity is unknown.

Germline loops: CDR1 SGHNT, CDR2 YENEEA. The CDR3 spans 17 residues. V was clipped by 4 bases and J by 0 bases; unmatched bases: 5. The sample consisted of peripheral blood, taken on day 0 of AZD1222 vaccination. The chain combines TRBV11-3 with TRBJ2-2; 10 nucleotides line up with TRBD2. The source is an adult in good health. This chain's CDR3 is CASSSLAGETNTGELFF. The CDR3 region has the DNA TGTGCCAGCAGCTCTCTAGCGGGAGAGACGAACACCGGGGAGCTGTTTTTT.